Described below is a single TCR beta chain sequence and its context. The CDR3 length is 16 residues. Germline loops: CDR1 MNHEY, CDR2 SMNVEV (reference sequence). V was trimmed by 4 bases and J by 0 bases, leaving 13 bases between them. These data belong to a study of cytomegalovirus exposure and HLA in healthy donors. Use of 60 Vbeta and 13 Jbeta primers characterized the PCR. Libraries were prepared by immunoSEQ multiplex PCR; TCRdb keeps only in-frame clonotypes and omits some of them. The table gives 45,000 to 55,000 clones; the top ten clones make up 11% of it. The specimen sequenced was PBMCs. The J gene is TRBJ2-1, the V gene TRBV27; TRBD2 might be the D (5 bases). The sequence was collected from a woman in her fifties or sixties in good health and CMV-seropositive. The CDR3 loop reads CASSSLRESSYNEQFF. CDR3 nucleotides: TGTGCCAGCAGTTCCTTGAGGGAGAGCTCCTACAATGAGCAGTTCTTC.